Presented here are 14 T cell receptor beta chains from one specimen sequenced in a study of shared clonotypes between healthy human individuals. It was CD45RO-negative cells, positively selected for CCR7, that made up naive CD8 cells, with terminally differentiated effector memory CD45RA+ cells excluded. The table came from immunoSEQ multiplex PCR; TCRdb's copy has only in-frame clones and leaves some out. The profile shows around 2,000,000 clones, about 94% of them singletons. The sequenced sample was naive CD8+ T cells sorted from blood. Source of these receptors: a man aged 18-30 years in good health.

This rearrangement joins TRBV4-3 to TRBJ2-1, with D perhaps being TRBD1 or TRBD2 (5 bases each). Trimming took 2 bases from V and 7 from J, leaving 18 bases between them. The CDR3 sequence is 16 residues long. Germline V gives CDR1 LGHNA, CDR2 YSLEER. The CDR3, as DNA: TGCGCCAGCAGCCAACGTCTTGCCGGGACGAGAAATGAGCAGTTCTTC. Its translation: CASSQRLAGTRNEQFF.

This clone occurred once. This chain links TRBV6-5 with TRBJ2-5, with a weak D call TRBD2 (5 bases). This CDR3 comprises 13 residues. Trimming left V 6 bases short and J 2 bases short, with 10 bases between. Germline values: CDR1 MNHEY, CDR2 SVGAGI. CDR3 DNA: TGTGCCAGCAGAGAGGACTTGCAAGAGACCCAGTACTTC. It specifies CASREDLQETQYF.

In its sample, this clone was seen once. CDR3 loop: CASSYSPYSNQPQHF. The CDR3 coding sequence is TGTGCCAGCAGTTACTCCCCTTATAGCAATCAGCCCCAGCATTTT. The chain carries TRBV6-5 and TRBJ1-5; unclear D gene. The V gene's germline CDR1 is MNHEY and CDR2 SVGAGI. The CDR3 is 15 amino acids. The V and J ends lost 0 bases and 0 bases respectively, with 6 bases between them.

This chain joins TRBV19 and TRBJ2-7; 7 bases match TRBD2. V shed 5 bases, J shed 3 bases, and the junction held 10 bases outside the gene matches. The CDR3 spans 15 residues. Germline V gene data show CDR1 as LNHDA and CDR2 as SQIVND (reference sequence). The CDR3 sequence: CASSVTSAMIYEQYF. CDR3 sequence (DNA): TGTGCCAGTAGTGTTACTAGCGCCATGATCTACGAGCAGTACTTC.

V is TRBV9 and J is TRBJ2-2; D is perhaps TRBD1 (6 bases). Germline V gives CDR1 SGDLS, CDR2 YYNGEE. Trimming removed 3 bases at V and 4 bases at J, with 16 bases between. The CDR3 spans 16 residues. This CDR3 reads CASSAPTGPGTGELFF. The CDR3 bases are TGTGCCAGCAGCGCACCAACAGGGCCGGGCACCGGGGAGCTGTTTTTT.

V and J are TRBV7-2 and TRBJ1-6, with D unresolved. The CDR3 covers 11 residues. V was shortened by 4 bases and J by 12 bases, with 7 bases between the two germline ends. Germline CDR1 is SGHTA and CDR2 is FQGNSA. The CDR3 DNA is TGTGCCAGCAGCTACCCGGGACCCCTCCACTTT. The encoded protein is CASSYPGPLHF.

The chain has TRBV4-3 and TRBJ2-7, with D possibly matching TRBD1 (5 bases). The CDR3 has 14 residues. Germline V gene data show CDR1 as LGHNA and CDR2 as YSLEER. V lost 5 bases to trimming and J lost 0 bases, with 11 bases between them. The CDR3 nucleotides are TGCGCCAGCAGCTATTCTAGGGGCTCCTACGAGCAGTACTTC. It is translated as CASSYSRGSYEQYF.

The rearrangement uses TRBV6-5 and TRBJ2-3; 9 positions agree with TRBD2. The CDR3 length is 15 residues. V gave up 5 bases and J gave up 4 bases; unmatched junction bases: 7. Germline V gene lookup returns CDR1 MNHEY and CDR2 SVGAGI. Here the CDR3 DNA reads TGTGCCAGCAGTCCCTTTAGCGGGAGCCCAGATACGCAGTATTTT. The encoded protein is CASSPFSGSPDTQYF.

The chain links TRBV7-9 to TRBJ2-1; 7 nucleotides align to TRBD1. Trimming at V came to 1 base and at J to 0 bases, leaving 12 bases not matched to a gene. The CDR3 extends over 19 amino acids. Germline CDR1 and CDR2: SEHNR and FQNEAQ (reference sequence). The CDR3 here is CASSLVDRWGPGSYNEQFF. DNA for the CDR3: TGTGCCAGCAGCTTAGTGGACAGGTGGGGGCCCGGCTCCTACAATGAGCAGTTCTTC.

The V and J genes are TRBV7-9 and TRBJ1-2; D not certain. Germline CDR1 reads SEHNR; CDR2 reads FQNEAQ (reference sequence). The CDR3 covers 16 residues. V gave up 5 bases and J gave up 4 bases, with 20 bases separating them. The CDR3 bases are TGTGCCAGCAGCCCGTCGAGTGCTGACATTTCCTATGGCTACACCTTC. It encodes CASSPSSADISYGYTF.

The CDR3 is CASTSGGLTEQFF. CDR3 bases: TGCGCCAGCACTAGCGGGGGCCTTACTGAGCAGTTCTTC. The genes are TRBV10-2 and TRBJ2-1; TRBD2 matches at 10 bases. The V segment lost 7 bases and the J segment 9 bases; nucleotides outside the gene matches: 6. The germline gives CDR1 WSHSY, CDR2 SAAADI. CDR3 length: 13 residues.

The CDR3 DNA is TGTGCCACCGGACAGAACAATCAGCCCCAGCATTTT. Protein product: CATGQNNQPQHF. The chain recombines TRBV6-6 with TRBJ1-5; D is perhaps TRBD1 (6 bases). CDR3 length: 12 residues. Germline CDR1 and CDR2: MNHNY and SVGAGI (reference sequence). The V and J ends lost 10 bases and 3 bases respectively, with 10 bases between them.

J is TRBJ2-1 and V is TRBV29-1; D might be TRBD2 (6 bases). The CDR3 is 13 amino acids. V was clipped by 7 bases and J by 3 bases, with 13 bases between them. Looked up from germline, CDR1 is SQVTM and CDR2 is ANQGSEA. The DNA of the CDR3 is TGCAGCGCCGGGGAGGTCTACTACAATGAGCAGTTCTTC. Translation gives CSAGEVYYNEQFF.

V is TRBV5-6 and J is TRBJ2-1; possible D gene TRBD2, 5 bases. The V gene's germline CDR1 is SGHDT and CDR2 YYEEEE. This CDR3 is 11 amino acids long. The ends were cut back, 4 bases at V and 9 bases at J, with 8 bases in the middle. CDR3 residues: CASSPGLEQFF. DNA of the CDR3: TGTGCCAGCAGCCCAGGACTTGAGCAGTTCTTC.